A single sample is the source of the 17 T cell receptor beta chains below, sequenced in a study of blood T cell repertoires in COVID-19. Sequencing used immunoSEQ multiplex PCR; TCRdb keeps in-frame clones, though not all of them. The repertoire holds 200,000 to 250,000 clones, with 88% as singletons. The sample comprised PBMCs or T cells enriched from blood (not recorded which). The receptor set was obtained from a woman aged 30 to 39 who had recovered from COVID-19.

This clone was seen just once. This sequence joins TRBV18 and TRBJ1-5; no definite D call. CDR1 is KGHSH, CDR2 LQKENI, per germline. V dropped 4 bases and J dropped 7 bases, with 8 bases sitting between them. The CDR3 covers 12 residues. The CDR3 nucleotides are TGTGCCAGCTCACTCGTACACCAGCCCCAGCATTTT. Its translation is CASSLVHQPQHF.

The chain is built from TRBV6-5 and TRBJ2-4, with TRBD1 identical over 7 bases. Germline CDR1 reads MNHEY; CDR2 reads SVGAGI. This CDR3 has 12 residues. The J segment lost 8 bases and the V segment lost 6 bases, leaving 4 bases of the junction unmatched. The CDR3 here is CASRPGGDIQYF. In DNA form, the CDR3 reads TGTGCCAGCAGGCCAGGGGGTGACATTCAGTACTTC.

The J gene is TRBJ2-7, the V gene TRBV7-9; D perhaps matches TRBD1 (6 bases). The CDR3 totals 15 residues. Trimming removed 6 bases at V and 2 bases at J, with 17 bases between. The germline gives CDR1 SEHNR, CDR2 FQNEAQ (reference sequence). The DNA for the CDR3 is TGTGCCAGCAGTTCTGGTAACAGGGCACCCTACGAGCAGTACTTC. This codes for CASSSGNRAPYEQYF.

The chain employs TRBV5-4 and TRBJ2-2, with TRBD2 matching over 14 bases. V lost 4 bases and J lost 5; bases outside the gene matches: 7. The germline CDR1 and CDR2 sequences are SGHNT and YYREEE (reference sequence). The CDR3 consists of 17 residues. This CDR3 reads CASSPGLAGGGTGELFF. CDR3 DNA: TGTGCCAGCAGCCCCGGACTAGCGGGGGGTGGGACCGGGGAGCTGTTTTTT. The entire variable domain, with the rest obtained from reference TRBV5-4 and TRBJ2-2, is as follows: ETGVTQSPTHLIKTRGQQVTLRCSSQSGHNTVSWYQQALGQGPQFIFQYYREEENGRGNFPPRFSGLQFPNYSSELNVNALELDDSALYLCASSPGLAGGGTGELFFGEGSRLTVL.

The chain couples TRBV4-2 to TRBJ1-4; 9 bases line up with TRBD1. Germline values: CDR1 LGHNA, CDR2 YNFKEQ. The CDR3 runs 12 residues. V gave up 3 bases and J gave up 12 bases; unmatched junction bases: 2. CDR3 coding DNA: TGTGCCAGCAGCCAGACAGGGGGGCAACTGTTTTTT. Amino acid sequence: CASSQTGGQLFF.

The V call is TRBV7-2, the J call TRBJ2-5; D possibly corresponds to TRBD1 (6 bases). V was pared by 6 bases and J by 2 bases, with 19 bases between. Looked up from germline, CDR1 is SGHTA and CDR2 is FQGNSA. The CDR3 sequence is 16 residues long. The CDR3 bases are TGTGCCAGCAGTGCGTGGGGGCGAACTACACAAGAGACCCAGTACTTC. Protein product: CASSAWGRTTQETQYF.

The chain recombines TRBV3-1 (or the pseudogene TRBV3-2) with TRBJ2-3; no definite D call. From germline, CDR1 is LGHDT and CDR2 YNNKEL (reference sequence). The CDR3 is 17 residues long. V gave up 3 bases and J gave up 2 bases, with 18 bases separating them. The CDR3 spells CASSHPLGLRVTDTQYF. The CDR3 nucleotides read TGTGCCAGCAGCCACCCCCTCGGTTTGCGTGTCACAGATACGCAGTATTTT.

This chain links TRBV7-3 with TRBJ1-1, with D hard to call. Deletions cut 2 bases from V and 0 bases from J, with 7 bases between. The germline V gene encodes CDR1 SGHTA and CDR2 FQGTGA. The CDR3 is 14 residues long. This chain's CDR3 is CASSLAGMNTEAFF. The CDR3 DNA is TGTGCCAGCAGCTTAGCAGGCATGAACACTGAAGCTTTCTTT.

This clone was seen a few times. This chain connects TRBV7-9 to TRBJ1-4; 9 bases map to TRBD1. There are 13 residues in the CDR3. Germline loops: CDR1 SEHNR, CDR2 FQNEAQ (reference sequence). Losses at the gene ends were 5 bases for V and 8 bases for J; bases not matched to a gene: 3. The CDR3 coding sequence is TGTGCCAGCAGCCTTGACAGGGGGGAAAAACTGTTTTTT. This sequence encodes CASSLDRGEKLFF. The full variable domain, completed using reference TRBV7-9 and TRBJ1-4, is DTGVSQNPRHKITKRGQNVTFRCDPISEHNRLYWYRQTLGQGPEFLTYFQNEAQLEKSRLLSDRFSAERPKGSFSTLEIQRTEQGDSAMYLCASSLDRGEKLFFGSGTQLSVL.

The chain links TRBV7-2 to TRBJ2-2; no definite D call. The CDR3 length is 15 residues. Deletions cut 2 bases from V and 0 bases from J, with 7 bases between. From germline, CDR1 is SGHTA and CDR2 FQGNSA. Here the CDR3 reads CASSLRHTNTGELFF. In DNA, the CDR3 is TGTGCCAGCAGCTTAAGACACACGAACACCGGGGAGCTGTTTTTT.

The rearrangement joins TRBV3-1 (or the pseudogene TRBV3-2) to TRBJ1-3; 8 bases align to TRBD1. CDR1 is LGHDT and CDR2 is YNNKEL in the germline V gene (reference sequence). V shed 5 bases, J shed 2 bases, and the junction held 8 bases outside the gene matches. The length of the CDR3 is 16 residues. The CDR3 DNA is TGTGCCAGCAGCTCTTCAGCAGGGGGCCCTGGAAACACCATATATTTT. Its protein product is CASSSSAGGPGNTIYF.

The gene calls are TRBV3-1 (or the pseudogene TRBV3-2) and TRBJ2-2; 10 positions match TRBD2. This CDR3 region has 17 residues. Germline V gene lookup returns CDR1 LGHDT and CDR2 YNNKEL (reference sequence). Trimming took 4 bases from V and 1 from J; bases not matched to a gene: 6. DNA of the CDR3: TGTGCCAGCAGCCCCGGGGTAGCGGGGGGGAACACCGGGGAGCTGTTTTTT. Its translation is CASSPGVAGGNTGELFF.

V and J are TRBV5-3 and TRBJ2-1, with TRBD2 matching over 8 bases. Being an ORF, TRBV5-3 has a function that is uncertain. The junction had 1 base not matched to a gene; V was cut back by 0 bases and J by 2 bases. The CDR3 has 15 amino acids. CDR3 coding DNA: TGTGCCAGAAGCTTGGTCGGGGGGGCCTACAATGAGCAGTTCTTC. Translation gives CARSLVGGAYNEQFF.

The rearrangement links TRBV6-6 to TRBJ2-5, with TRBD2 as a possible D gene (6 bases). Germline CDR1 reads MNHNY; CDR2 reads SVGAGI (reference sequence). Trimming cost V 6 bases and J 5 bases, with 16 bases left between them. The CDR3 spans 14 residues. CDR3 sequence: CASRTPGEGETQYF. CDR3 DNA: TGTGCCAGCAGGACACCGGGGGAAGGGGAGACCCAGTACTTC.

The rearrangement uses TRBV2 and TRBJ1-3, with 8 bases lining up with TRBD1. The CDR3 sequence is 14 residues long. Per germline, CDR1 SNHLY and CDR2 FYNNEI. J was trimmed by 4 bases and V by 3 bases; bases with no gene match: 2. The DNA of the CDR3 is TGTGCCAGCAGTGACAGGGGGCAGGGAAACACCATATATTTT. It specifies CASSDRGQGNTIYF. Combining the CDR3 with reference TRBV2 and TRBJ1-3 gives the whole variable domain EPEVTQTPSHQVTQMGQEVILRCVPISNHLYFYWYRQILGQKVEFLVSFYNNEISEKSEIFDDQFSVERPDGSNFTLKIRSTKLEDSAMYFCASSDRGQGNTIYFGEGSWLTVV.

J is TRBJ1-2 and V is TRBV6-6; 9 bases fit TRBD1. J gave up 5 bases and V 6 bases, and 7 bases lay outside the gene matches. The CDR3 spans 14 residues. Germline V gene lookup returns CDR1 MNHNY and CDR2 SVGAGI (reference sequence). CDR3 nucleotides: TGTGCCAGCAGCCTCCGGGACAGGGCTTATGGCTACACCTTC. Its protein product is CASSLRDRAYGYTF.

The V call is TRBV4-1, the J call TRBJ1-1, with a tentative D call TRBD1 (6 bases). CDR1 and CDR2 from the germline V gene are MGHRA and YSYEKL. The CDR3 runs to 14 residues. Deletions cut 4 bases from V and 7 bases from J, with 16 bases between. The CDR3 DNA is TGCGCCAGCAGCCCCGGGGGGGGCGGTATTGAAGCTTTCTTT. Amino acid sequence: CASSPGGGGIEAFF.